This TCR beta chain is drawn from a study of cytomegalovirus exposure and HLA in healthy donors. Germline CDR1 LNHDA, CDR2 SQIVND (reference sequence). V lost 3 bases to trimming and J lost 8 bases, with 13 bases between them. The CDR3 spans 13 residues. PCR was performed using 60 Vbeta and 13 Jbeta primers. This table comes from immunoSEQ multiplex PCR, and its TCRdb copy is limited to in-frame clones, with some not included. The sample carries 150,000 to 200,000 clones, 65% to 90% recorded once. V is TRBV19 and J is TRBJ1-2, with D unresolved. What was sequenced was PBMCs. This receptor was obtained from a man aged 50-60 years in good health and CMV-seropositive. The chain's CDR3 is CASSIDRNSGYTF. CDR3 sequence (DNA): TGTGCCAGTAGTATCGACCGAAATAGCGGCTACACCTTC.